The present TCR beta chain was sequenced within a study of cytomegalovirus exposure and HLA in healthy donors. The method was immunoSEQ multiplex PCR; TCRdb's version includes in-frame clones alone and lacks a portion of them. The sample has approximately 220,000 clones, about 83% seen once; the top ten hold approximately 2.5%. The length of the CDR3 is 15 residues. Germline V lookup: CDR1 LNHDA, CDR2 SQIVND (reference sequence). Trimming removed 7 bases at V and 7 bases at J, with 20 bases between. This chain uses TRBV19 with TRBJ1-3, with D perhaps TRBD1 (6 bases). This clonotype was obtained from a man aged 18-30 years in good health and CMV-seronegative. The specimen sequenced was PBMCs. The CDR3 here is CASTMDRPSKNTIYF. The CDR3 region has the DNA TGTGCCAGTACTATGGACAGACCCTCCAAGAACACCATATATTTT.